This passage covers 10 T cell receptor beta chains from one sample sequenced in a study of cytomegalovirus exposure and HLA in healthy donors. A multiplex PCR was run with 60 Vbeta primers and 13 Jbeta primers. Clones were sequenced by immunoSEQ multiplex PCR, and TCRdb holds only the in-frame ones, with some missing. The data hold about 160,000 clones, with 84% observed a single time. The sequenced material came from PBMCs. The receptor set was obtained from a man aged 25-40 years in good health and CMV-seronegative.

The rearrangement joins TRBV6-1 to TRBJ1-5; 7 bases are shared with TRBD1. V gave up 2 bases and J gave up 6 bases; unmatched junction bases: 7. The germline V gene encodes CDR1 MNHNS and CDR2 SASEGT. The CDR3 is made up of 15 amino acids. DNA of the CDR3: TGTGCCAGCAGTGAATTAATGACAGGGACTCAGCCCCAGCATTTT. It is translated as CASSELMTGTQPQHF.

This chain uses TRBV6-1 with TRBJ1-6; TRBD1 might be the D (5 bases). Germline V gene lookup returns CDR1 MNHNS and CDR2 SASEGT. Trimming removed 1 base from V and 7 bases from J, with 8 bases in between. This CDR3 region has 14 residues. The CDR3 DNA reads TGTGCCAGCAGTGAAGGGACACCCAATTCACCCCTCCACTTT. Amino acid sequence: CASSEGTPNSPLHF.

In its sample, this clone was seen once. The V and J genes are TRBV30 and TRBJ2-5, with TRBD2 matching 7 bases. Germline V gives CDR1 GTSNPN, CDR2 SVGIG (reference sequence). The CDR3 totals 15 residues. With V trimmed by 1 base and J by 5 bases, 10 bases remained unmatched. This CDR3 is CAWSGGDYAVETQYF. In DNA form, the CDR3 reads TGTGCCTGGAGTGGGGGGGACTATGCGGTTGAGACCCAGTACTTC. The full variable domain, rest sourced from reference TRBV30 and TRBJ2-5, is SQTIHQWPATLVQPVGSPLSLECTVEGTSNPNLYWYRQAAGRGLQLLFYSVGIGQISSEVPQNLSASRPQDRQFILSSKKLLLSDSGFYLCAWSGGDYAVETQYFGPGTRLLVL.

This clone has just one count. The chain recombines TRBV29-1 with TRBJ2-1; 7 bases are a match to TRBD1. The J segment lost 2 bases and the V segment lost 4 bases, leaving 5 bases of the junction unmatched. The CDR3 runs to 14 residues. Germline V gene data show CDR1 as SQVTM and CDR2 as ANQGSEA. The CDR3 sequence: CSVAGQVPYNEQFF. Written as DNA, the CDR3 is TGCAGCGTTGCCGGACAGGTCCCCTACAATGAGCAGTTCTTC.

The CDR3 nucleotides are TGTGCCAGCAGGCAGACAGAGCTTAATGAAAAACTGTTTTTT. This translates into CASRQTELNEKLFF. The gene calls are TRBV27 and TRBJ1-4; possible D gene TRBD1, 5 bases. The CDR3 has 14 amino acids. Germline V gene sequence: CDR1 MNHEY, CDR2 SMNVEV (reference sequence). The germline V and J ends were trimmed by 6 bases and 4 bases, with 12 bases remaining between them.

CDR3 nucleotides: TGTGCCATCAGTGAGGGAGGGTTTGGCTATGGCTACACCTTC. Encoded protein: CAISEGGFGYGYTF. The rearrangement uses TRBV10-3 and TRBJ1-2, with D uncertain. CDR3 size: 14 residues. Germline CDR1 and CDR2: ENHRY and SYGVKD. Trimming pared 2 bases from V and 4 bases from J, leaving 11 bases between.

The chain has TRBV7-2 and TRBJ2-7; TRBD1 agrees at 7 bases. J gave up 7 bases and V 3 bases, and 15 bases lay outside the gene matches. CDR3 length: 16 amino acids. Germline V lookup: CDR1 SGHTA, CDR2 FQGNSA. CDR3 DNA sequence: TGTGCCAGCAGCTTCCAGGGAAGCCCGACAGGGCGGGAGCAGTACTTC. It encodes CASSFQGSPTGREQYF.

The chain has TRBV21-1 and TRBJ2-7; the table's D call, TRBD2, has no DNA check behind it. TRBV21-1 is flagged as a pseudogene. The CDR3 is 17 amino acids. Written as DNA, the CDR3 is TGTGCCAGCAGCAAACCACCTCACATGACTAAGGACTACGAGCAGTACTTC. Amino acid sequence: CASSKPPHMTKDYEQYF.

The gene calls are TRBV7-8 and TRBJ1-6; the match to TRBD1 covers 9 bases. The CDR3 sequence is 15 residues long. Germline assignment: CDR1 SGHVS and CDR2 FQNEAQ. The J segment lost 8 bases and the V segment lost 1 base, leaving 3 bases of the junction unmatched. This CDR3 is CASSLDGTGYSPLHF. CDR3 sequence (DNA): TGTGCCAGCAGCTTAGATGGGACAGGGTATTCACCCCTCCACTTT.

V and J are TRBV6-5 and TRBJ2-2, with TRBD2 identical over 7 bases. The CDR3 loop spans 16 amino acids. The V gene's germline CDR1 is MNHEY and CDR2 SVGAGI. J was trimmed by 7 bases and V by 2 bases; bases with no gene match: 10. The CDR3 DNA reads TGTGCCAGCAGTTACGGGGTGGGAGGGCCCGGCGGGGAGCTGTTTTTT. Protein product: CASSYGVGGPGGELFF.